Listed here are 30 T cell receptor beta chains from one sample, sequenced in a study of blood T cells in healthy people across ages. It was with a sample-barcoded 5' primer and a J-beta primer mix that a second PCR of roughly 6 to 12 cycles was run. A single record per CDR3 protein comes from TCRdb applying MiXCR to the 5' RACE reads. The data show 700,000 to 1,000,000 distinct CDR3 sequences, with roughly 44% seen just once and approximately 19% held by the top ten. Sequencing was carried out using blood. These receptors were obtained from a man in his sixties in good health.

J is TRBJ1-1 and V is TRBV5-1; D is unclear. Germline CDR1 SGHRS, CDR2 YFSETQ. The CDR3 consists of 14 residues. Trimming took 3 bases from V and 2 from J, leaving 11 bases between them. CDR3 region: CASSSTRGNTEAFF. CDR3 in DNA: TGCGCCAGCAGCTCCACCCGAGGTAACACTGAAGCTTTCTTT.

The gene calls are TRBV10-3 and TRBJ2-2; tentative D call: TRBD2 (5 bases). The V and J ends lost 3 bases and 4 bases respectively, with 12 bases between them. CDR3 length: 15 residues. Germline V lookup: CDR1 ENHRY, CDR2 SYGVKD. CDR3 in amino acids: CAISDPWAGTGELFF. DNA for the CDR3: TGTGCCATCAGTGACCCCTGGGCGGGCACCGGGGAGCTGTTTTTT.

The genes are TRBV12-3 or TRBV12-4 and TRBJ2-1; TRBD2 matches at 10 bases. Unmatched junction bases numbered 11, after V lost 0 bases and J lost 0 bases. The length of the CDR3 is 20 residues. In DNA form, the CDR3 reads TGTGCCAGCAGTTTAGCGCTCAGCCCTAGCGGGGGAAGCTCCTACAATGAGCAGTTCTTC. Residues: CASSLALSPSGGSSYNEQFF.

J is TRBJ2-1 and V is TRBV5-1; 9 bases line up with TRBD2. Germline CDR1 reads SGHRS; CDR2 reads YFSETQ. The CDR3 runs 15 residues. The trim removed 0 bases at V and 7 bases at J, leaving 5 bases unmatched. The CDR3 DNA is TGCGCCAGCAGCTTGGAGAGCGGGGGGCGGAATGAGCAGTTCTTC. Protein: CASSLESGGRNEQFF.

The table lists this clonotype with a few counts. This chain uses TRBV29-1 with TRBJ2-5; no definite D call. This CDR3 spans 12 amino acids. The V and J ends lost 5 bases and 0 bases respectively, with 7 bases between them. Germline V lookup: CDR1 SQVTM, CDR2 ANQGSEA. The CDR3 here is CSVLGNQETQYF. The CDR3 DNA is TGCAGCGTTCTCGGCAACCAAGAGACCCAGTACTTC.

CDR3 nucleotides: TGTGCCAGCAGCTTAGCTCAGCCCGACAATTCACCCCTCCACTTT. Amino acids: CASSLAQPDNSPLHF. The rearrangement uses TRBV7-8 and TRBJ1-6; D gene uncertain. Germline V gene data show CDR1 as SGHVS and CDR2 as FQNEAQ. V dropped 0 bases and J dropped 7 bases, with 10 bases sitting between them. CDR3 size: 15 residues.

V is TRBV19 and J is TRBJ2-3; weak D call: TRBD1 (7 bases). The germline CDR1 and CDR2 sequences are LNHDA and SQIVND (reference sequence). Trimming shortened V by 11 bases and J by 3 bases, and 21 bases separated the two germline ends. The CDR3 contains 15 residues. The CDR3 nucleotides read TGTGCCTCATCGAAGGAGGGGGCGAGGACAGATACGCAGTATTTT. As protein: CASSKEGARTDTQYF.

The chain uses TRBV3-1 and TRBJ2-7; a weak D match, TRBD1 (7 bases). The closer fit of TRBJ2-5 to the DNA end suggests the J call may be wrong. The germline V gene encodes CDR1 LGHDT and CDR2 YNNKEL (reference sequence). The length of the CDR3 is 13 residues. The CDR3: CASLQGGAETQYF. CDR3 bases: TGTGCCAGCCTGCAGGGGGGAGCAGAGACCCAGTACTTC.

The rearrangement joins TRBV7-2 to TRBJ2-5, with D possibly being TRBD2 (5 bases). The CDR3 runs to 13 residues. The germline V gene encodes CDR1 SGHTA and CDR2 FQGNSA. Trimming took 5 bases from V and 5 from J, leaving 12 bases between them. DNA of the CDR3: TGTGCCAGCAGCGAGACGGGGTTGGAGACCCAGTACTTC. Amino acids: CASSETGLETQYF. The full variable domain, rest sourced from reference TRBV7-2 and TRBJ2-5, is GAGVSQSPSNKVTEKGKDVELRCDPISGHTALYWYRQSLGQGLEFLIYFQGNSAPDKSGLPSDRFSAERTGGSVSTLTIQRTQQEDSAVYLCASSETGLETQYFGPGTRLLVL.

The J gene is TRBJ2-1, the V gene TRBV15; D is possibly TRBD2 (5 bases). Germline-derived CDR1 and CDR2 are LNHNV and YYDKDF (reference sequence). The CDR3 has 14 residues. V lost 5 bases and J 0 bases, leaving 8 bases between the germline ends. The DNA of the CDR3 is TGTGCCACCAGCTTAGGGAGCTCCTACAATGAGCAGTTCTTC. Translating it yields CATSLGSSYNEQFF.

This clonotype came up a few times. In nucleotides, the CDR3 is TGTGCCAGCAGTTTATCGTGGGGGGCAGATCAGCCCCAGCATTTT. This sequence encodes CASSLSWGADQPQHF. This chain joins TRBV27 and TRBJ1-5; D might be TRBD1 (6 bases). The CDR3 is made up of 15 amino acids. The V end was cut by 0 bases, the J end by 5 bases, with 11 bases between. CDR1 and CDR2 from the germline V gene are MNHEY and SMNVEV (reference sequence).

The chain carries TRBV7-2 and TRBJ2-7, with D possibly matching TRBD2 (6 bases). Deletions cut 4 bases from V and 10 bases from J, with 20 bases between. The CDR3 length is 14 residues. Germline CDR1 and CDR2: SGHTA and FQGNSA. CDR3 in amino acids: CASSSASGGSNQYF. The CDR3 nucleotides read TGTGCCAGCAGCTCCGCCAGTGGGGGGTCCAATCAGTACTTC.

J is TRBJ1-2 and V is TRBV30; D perhaps matches TRBD1 (6 bases). The CDR3 contains 13 residues. Trimming removed 3 bases at V and 4 bases at J, with 12 bases between. The germline CDR1 and CDR2 sequences are GTSNPN and SVGIG (reference sequence). CDR3 nucleotides: TGTGCCTGGAGCCAGACAGGTAGCTATGGCTACACCTTC. Its translation is CAWSQTGSYGYTF.

V gene TRBV12-3 or TRBV12-4 combines with J gene TRBJ2-1; 16 bases map to TRBD2. Trimming took 4 bases from V and 6 from J; bases not matched to a gene: 3. CDR3 length: 16 residues. CDR3 bases: TGTGCCAGCAGTTCGGGACTAGCGGGAGGGTTCAATGAGCAGTTCTTC. Encoded protein: CASSSGLAGGFNEQFF.

The chain combines TRBV30 with TRBJ1-4; D uncertain. CDR1 GTSNPN and CDR2 SVGIG come from the germline V gene (reference sequence). The CDR3 spans 14 residues. V gave up 3 bases and J gave up 7 bases, with 15 bases separating them. CDR3: CAWRKTPPGEKLFF. CDR3 nucleotides: TGTGCCTGGAGAAAGACCCCGCCAGGTGAAAAACTGTTTTTT.

The J gene is TRBJ2-5, the V gene TRBV7-3; no firm D call. The germline V gene encodes CDR1 SGHTA and CDR2 FQGTGA. Trimming pared 0 bases from V and 1 base from J, leaving 6 bases between. The CDR3 totals 14 residues. The CDR3 loop is CASSLTHLQETQYF. The DNA of the CDR3 is TGTGCCAGCAGCTTAACCCACCTCCAAGAGACCCAGTACTTC.

This clonotype has at least ten counts. The V gene is TRBV7-6, the J gene TRBJ2-1; D is unclear. CDR1 is SGHVS and CDR2 is FNYEAQ in the germline V gene. The CDR3 runs 12 residues. V was trimmed by 5 bases and J by 4 bases, leaving 6 bases between them. The CDR3 bases are TGTGCCAGCAGCAACCTTTACAATGAGCAGTTCTTC. This translates into CASSNLYNEQFF.

This clonotype was seen a handful of times. The chain carries TRBV9 and TRBJ2-5, with 9 nucleotides matching TRBD2. CDR3 length: 16 residues. The trim removed 0 bases at V and 1 base at J, leaving 4 bases unmatched. Germline values: CDR1 SGDLS, CDR2 YYNGEE. For the CDR3, the DNA is TGTGCCAGCAGCGTAGAGCCAGCGGGGGGCCAAGAGACCCAGTACTTC. Amino acid sequence: CASSVEPAGGQETQYF.

The table lists this clonotype with a few counts. The chain links TRBV6-5 to TRBJ2-1, with 10 bases aligning to TRBD2. Per germline, CDR1 MNHEY and CDR2 SVGAGI. Losses at the gene ends were 5 bases for V and 3 bases for J; bases not matched to a gene: 4. CDR3 length equals 15 residues. The CDR3 DNA sequence: TGTGCCAGCAGTGACGGGACTAGCGACTACAATGAGCAGTTCTTC. It translates to CASSDGTSDYNEQFF.

This clonotype was seen only a few times. V and J are TRBV5-5 and TRBJ1-1, with D perhaps matching TRBD1 (5 bases). There are 15 residues in the CDR3. Germline V CDR1 and CDR2: SGHKS, YYEKEE (reference sequence). V was shortened by 0 bases and J by 0 bases, with 9 bases between the two germline ends. The CDR3 reads CASSLDRPMNTEAFF. The CDR3 nucleotides are TGTGCCAGCAGCTTGGACAGGCCAATGAACACTGAAGCTTTCTTT.

J is TRBJ2-5 and V is TRBV6-1; 9 nucleotides match TRBD1. CDR1 is MNHNS and CDR2 is SASEGT in the germline V gene. The CDR3 spans 16 residues. V was clipped by 5 bases and J by 4 bases; unmatched bases: 11. The chain's CDR3 is CASSRRAGQGSETQYF. The CDR3 DNA is TGTGCCAGCAGTCGAAGAGCGGGACAGGGATCAGAGACCCAGTACTTC.

V gene TRBV5-1 combines with J gene TRBJ2-3; no reliable D call. The germline V gene encodes CDR1 SGHRS and CDR2 YFSETQ. The CDR3 covers 14 residues. Trimming removed 1 base at V and 4 bases at J, with 10 bases between. The DNA for the CDR3 is TGCGCCAGCAGCTTGAGTGTCTTTCCAGATACGCAGTATTTT. It translates to CASSLSVFPDTQYF.

This chain joins TRBV7-7 and TRBJ1-1, with a tentative D call TRBD1 (6 bases). This CDR3 comprises 15 residues. Trimming removed 5 bases at V and 3 bases at J, with 16 bases between. In germline, CDR1 is SSHAT, CDR2 FNYEAQ (reference sequence). The CDR3 loop is CASSPRGLADTEAFF. CDR3 bases: TGTGCCAGCAGCCCCAGGGGACTGGCGGACACTGAAGCTTTCTTT.

J is TRBJ2-5 and V is TRBV7-9; 7 nucleotides match TRBD1. CDR3 length equals 14 residues. Germline lookup yields CDR1 SEHNR and CDR2 FQNEAQ (reference sequence). The junction had 7 bases not matched to a gene; V was cut back by 5 bases and J by 4 bases. The DNA for the CDR3 is TGTGCCAGCAGCACTGGGACAGCACCAGAGACCCAGTACTTC. Translation gives CASSTGTAPETQYF.

This clonotype was counted only a few times. V usage is TRBV6-5 and J usage is TRBJ2-3, with unresolved D. The V gene's germline CDR1 is MNHEY and CDR2 SVGAGI. The CDR3 contains 10 residues. V lost 10 bases and J lost 4, with 6 bases in between. The CDR3 nucleotides are TGTGCCACACACGCAGATACGCAGTATTTT. Encoded protein: CATHADTQYF.

About this clonotype: At one end the junction does not follow the germline gene, possibly because of a read error. The rearrangement joins TRBV5-1 to TRBJ1-2, with D tentatively TRBD1 (6 bases). The CDR3 loop spans 13 amino acids. The germline V gene encodes CDR1 SGHRS and CDR2 YFSETQ. The CDR3 protein is CASSATGTYGCTF. The CDR3 DNA is TGCGCCAGCAGCGCAACAGGGACTTATGGCTGCACCTTC.

Only one count was recorded for this clonotype. The V and J genes are TRBV30 and TRBJ2-3, with 12 positions matching TRBD2. J was trimmed by 0 bases and V by 8 bases; bases with no gene match: 0. The V gene's germline CDR1 is GTSNPN and CDR2 SVGIG (reference sequence). The CDR3 length is 13 residues. For the CDR3, the DNA is TGTGCCGGACTAGCGGGAAGCACAGATACGCAGTATTTT. As protein: CAGLAGSTDTQYF. The whole variable domain, remainder taken from reference TRBV30 and TRBJ2-3, is SQTIHQWPATLVQPVGSPLSLECTVEGTSNPNLYWYRQAAGRGLQLLFYSVGIGQISSEVPQNLSASRPQDRQFILSSKKLLLSDSGFYLCAGLAGSTDTQYFGPGTRLTVL.

This clonotype was seen only a few times. The chain carries TRBV9 and TRBJ1-2, with 9 nucleotides matching TRBD1. The germline gives CDR1 SGDLS, CDR2 YYNGEE. The V and J ends lost 3 bases and 6 bases, in that order; junction bases with no gene match: 9. This CDR3 contains 15 residues. CDR3: CASSGTPGQGDGYTF. CDR3 coding DNA: TGTGCCAGCAGCGGAACACCGGGACAGGGTGATGGCTACACCTTC.

Many counts were recorded for this clonotype. The chain employs TRBV12-3 or TRBV12-4 and TRBJ1-1, with D perhaps matching TRBD1 (5 bases). The CDR3 spans 12 residues. V lost 1 base and J 12 bases, leaving 12 bases between the germline ends. The CDR3 sequence is CASSLGQTTPFF. The DNA of the CDR3 is TGTGCCAGCAGTTTAGGACAGACTACCCCTTTCTTT.

The chain uses TRBV6-1 and TRBJ1-2; 7 bases line up with TRBD1. The junction had 10 bases not matched to a gene; V was cut back by 6 bases and J by 6 bases. Germline CDR1 is MNHNS and CDR2 is SASEGT. The CDR3 runs to 14 residues. The CDR3 is CASSEQGTRNGYTF. The CDR3 coding sequence is TGTGCCAGCAGCGAACAGGGGACGAGAAATGGCTACACCTTC.